This T cell receptor beta chain was sequenced in a study of blood T cell repertoires in COVID-19. Looking at the study overall: Acute and convalescent COVID-19 samples came from the United States, Italy and Spain. Sources were T cells, B-cell-depleted T cells, or PBMCs; the material itself was cDNA or gDNA.

Germline values: CDR1 SGHRS, CDR2 YFSETQ. V was cut by 3 bases and J by 4 bases, with 17 bases left in between. CDR3 size: 16 residues. Assay used: immunoSEQ multiplex PCR; TCRdb lists only in-frame clones, some missing. This table has more than 350,000 clones, 70% to 90% appearing once. The gene calls are TRBV5-1 and TRBJ2-1, with D unresolved. Source material: peripheral blood. This sequence originates from a woman between 25 and 40 years old with COVID-19, enrolled during active disease. For the CDR3, the DNA is TGCGCCAGCAGCTCAAATGTGGGCTCCGGATACAATGAGCAGTTCTTC. Residues: CASSSNVGSGYNEQFF.